This record covers a single T cell receptor (beta chain). Its antigen is unidentified. These data originate in a study of CD8 T cells in ankylosing spondylitis. The germline CDR1 and CDR2 sequences are SNHLY and FYNNEI. This CDR3 comprises 13 residues. The germline V and J ends were trimmed by 9 bases and 3 bases, with 12 bases remaining between them. The study, taken as a whole, reports: Matched ankylosing spondylitis synovial fluid reportedly showed significant enrichment of disease-linked clones. Earlier work had already found some motif variants in reactive arthritis synovial fluid and blood.

TCRdb used MiXCR to reprocess the 5' RACE reads, holding one entry per CDR3 protein. The table lists about 240,000 distinct CDR3 sequences, 20% to 30% of them singletons. This receptor was taken from a male donor with ankylosing spondylitis or in good health (not recorded which). The chain is built from TRBV2 and TRBJ2-1; D may be TRBD1 or TRBD2 (5 bases each). The specimen sequenced was blood, either unsorted or a sorted T cell fraction (not recorded which). CDR3: CASSGTGYNEQFF. The DNA for the CDR3 is TGTGCCAGTTCCGGGACGGGCTACAATGAGCAGTTCTTC.